These T cell receptor beta chains were read from a single sample in a study of T cell responses to AZD1222 COVID-19 vaccine. Libraries were prepared by immunoSEQ multiplex PCR; TCRdb keeps only in-frame clonotypes and omits some of them. Of around 270,000 clones listed, about 94% are singletons. The sample consisted of peripheral blood, taken 28 days after the second AZD1222 dose. The receptors originated from an adult who received the AZD1222 COVID-19 vaccine. The CDR3 runs from the conserved cysteine through the conserved F or W. The D gene is left open where the match is weak. Clone size is not always given. Where it is, it says once, few, many or a class for expanded clones.

D gene: NA; V gene: TRBV3-1/TRBV3-2; clone size: NA; J gene: TRBJ1-2; CDR3 DNA: TGTGCCAGCAGCCAAGATTGGGGGGAGCGGTATGGCTACACCTTC; CDR3 protein: CASSQDWGERYGYTF
D gene: NA; V gene: TRBV5-4; clone size: NA; J gene: TRBJ1-1; CDR3 DNA: TGTGCCAGCAGCTGGCCAGGGTTAATGAACACTGAAGCTTTCTTT; CDR3 protein: CASSWPGLMNTEAFF
D gene: NA; V gene: TRBV12-3/TRBV12-4; clone size: NA; J gene: TRBJ1-2; CDR3 DNA: TGTGCCAGCAGTTTAGGGACTCCCACCGCTACCTTC; CDR3 protein: CASSLGTPTATF
D gene: NA; V gene: TRBV6-5; clone size: once; J gene: TRBJ2-7; CDR3 DNA: TGTGCCAGCGGACACCAATCCTACGAGCAGTACTTC; CDR3 protein: CASGHQSYEQYF
D gene: NA; V gene: TRBV7-9; clone size: once; J gene: TRBJ2-7; CDR3 DNA: TGTGCCAGCAGCTTAGGAGGGCAATACTCCTCCTACGAGCAGTACTTC; CDR3 protein: CASSLGGQYSSYEQYF
D gene: NA; V gene: TRBV29-1; clone size: few; J gene: TRBJ2-1; CDR3 DNA: TGCAGCGCTTGGACAGTCGCCAATGAGCAGTTCTTC; CDR3 protein: CSAWTVANEQFF
D gene: TRBD1; V gene: TRBV6-1; clone size: NA; J gene: TRBJ1-1; CDR3 DNA: TGTGCCAGCAGTGAAGGGGCAGGGGGGAACACTGAAGCTTTCTTT; CDR3 protein: CASSEGAGGNTEAFF
D gene: NA; V gene: TRBV5-5; clone size: NA; J gene: TRBJ1-1; CDR3 DNA: TGTGCCAGCAGCCAGAGCCGGAACACTGAAGCTTTCTTT; CDR3 protein: CASSQSRNTEAFF
D gene: TRBD1; V gene: TRBV19; clone size: NA; J gene: TRBJ1-1; CDR3 DNA: TGTGCCAGTAGTAGGGACAGGCGAAGCTACACTGAAGCTTTCTTT; CDR3 protein: CASSRDRRSYTEAFF
D gene: NA; V gene: TRBV10-2; clone size: NA; J gene: TRBJ2-2; CDR3 DNA: TGCGCCAGCAGTGGGGGCAGGGGAGCCGGGGAGCTGTTTTTT; CDR3 protein: CASSGGRGAGELFF
D gene: TRBD1; V gene: TRBV19; clone size: NA; J gene: TRBJ1-1; CDR3 DNA: TGTGCCAGTAGTACTAGACAGGGGGCTGTCACTGAAGCTTTCTTT; CDR3 protein: CASSTRQGAVTEAFF
D gene: NA; V gene: TRBV3-1/TRBV3-2; clone size: NA; J gene: TRBJ1-1; CDR3 DNA: TGTGCCAGCAGCAGCTATCTCGAGAACACTGAAGCTTTCTTT; CDR3 protein: CASSSYLENTEAFF
D gene: NA; V gene: TRBV2; clone size: NA; J gene: TRBJ2-2; CDR3 DNA: TGTGCCAGCAGTGAGGGTCGGCGGACGGGAACCGGGGAGCTGTTTTTT; CDR3 protein: CASSEGRRTGTGELFF
D gene: TRBD1; V gene: TRBV5-1; clone size: NA; J gene: TRBJ1-6; CDR3 DNA: TGCGCCAGCAGCCAGGACAGGGTGGATAATTCACCCCTCCACTTT; CDR3 protein: CASSQDRVDNSPLHF
D gene: NA; V gene: TRBV5-1; clone size: NA; J gene: TRBJ2-3; CDR3 DNA: TGCGCCAGCAGCTTGGGAGGGGGTCTCCTTGCTGATACGCAGTATTTT; CDR3 protein: CASSLGGGLLADTQYF
D gene: NA; V gene: TRBV5-1; clone size: NA; J gene: TRBJ2-1; CDR3 DNA: TGCGCCAGCAGCCGCCCGGGGTCCTACAATGAGCAGTTCTTC; CDR3 protein: CASSRPGSYNEQFF
D gene: TRBD2; V gene: TRBV5-1; clone size: NA; J gene: TRBJ2-3; CDR3 DNA: TGCGCCAGCAGTCCCGTCCCTAGCGGCTCCACAGATACGCAGTATTTT; CDR3 protein: CASSPVPSGSTDTQYF
D gene: NA; V gene: TRBV3-1/TRBV3-2; clone size: NA; J gene: TRBJ2-7; CDR3 DNA: TGTGCCAGCAGCCTCGGGGGAAGCGCCTACGAGCAGTACTTC; CDR3 protein: CASSLGGSAYEQYF
D gene: NA; V gene: TRBV7-2; clone size: NA; J gene: TRBJ2-7; CDR3 DNA: TGTGCCAGCAGCCCGACAGGACCCTACGAGCAGTACTTC; CDR3 protein: CASSPTGPYEQYF
D gene: NA; V gene: TRBV20-1; clone size: NA; J gene: TRBJ2-7; CDR3 DNA: TGCAGTGCACCTCGGGTAGTTCGGGACTTC; CDR3 protein: CSAPRVVRDF
D gene: TRBD1; V gene: TRBV18; clone size: NA; J gene: TRBJ1-1; CDR3 DNA: TGTGCCAGCTCACCTCCGGACAGGGGGCTGTATGAAGCTTTCTTT; CDR3 protein: CASSPPDRGLYEAFF
D gene: NA; V gene: TRBV6-2/TRBV6-3; clone size: NA; J gene: TRBJ2-7; CDR3 DNA: TGTGCCAGCAGTTACAACGCAGACTCCTACGAGCAGTACTTC; CDR3 protein: CASSYNADSYEQYF
D gene: TRBD1; V gene: TRBV5-1; clone size: NA; J gene: TRBJ1-6; CDR3 DNA: TGCGCCAGCAGTAAAGAAATGGCCAGGGGGCTGTATTCACCCCTCCACTTT; CDR3 protein: CASSKEMARGLYSPLHF
D gene: NA; V gene: TRBV3-1/TRBV3-2; clone size: NA; J gene: TRBJ1-6; CDR3 DNA: TGTGCCAGCAGCCAGACAAACTATAATTCACCCCTCCACTTT; CDR3 protein: CASSQTNYNSPLHF